The entry below describes one T cell receptor (beta chain). Its antigen is not known. The data are from a study of cytomegalovirus exposure and HLA in healthy donors. Primers: 60 Vbeta forward and 13 Jbeta reverse. TCRdb's copy holds only in-frame clones and misses some; the assay was immunoSEQ multiplex PCR. The sample includes 40,000 or so clones, 50% to 75% of them seen just once. The CDR3 runs 11 residues. The germline CDR1 and CDR2 sequences are DFQATT and SNEGSKA (reference sequence). General study results and limits: Fewer N-insertions (relative to the roughly 630-donor mean) were reportedly seen in an Asian-associated ancestry cluster in a later analysis. TRBV6-2, TRBV6-3 and other indistinguishable V segments were excluded. Highly shared sequence variants in one cluster were likely a sequencing artifact.

This clonotype was obtained from a human donor in good health. Source material: PBMCs. The genes are TRBV20-1 and TRBJ1-2; a possible D gene is TRBD1 (6 bases). The CDR3 bases are TGCAGCGAAGGGGGGGCTTATGGCTACACCTTC. The encoded protein is CSEGGAYGYTF.